This is a list of T cell receptor beta chains from one sample in a study of CD8+ T cells in alopecia areata. The method was immunoSEQ multiplex PCR; TCRdb's version includes in-frame clones alone and lacks a portion of them. The sample includes tens of thousands of clones, approximately 60% seen only once; the top ten take approximately 18%. Sequenced: NKG2D-high CD8+ T cells sorted from blood. The receptors originated from a human donor with alopecia areata. The CDR3 runs from the conserved cysteine through the conserved F or W. D genes are given only for firm matches. Some rows have no size entry. The others give once, few or many, or a class for an expanded clone.

TRBV7-9	TRBD2	TRBJ2-1	.	14	TGTGCCAGCAGCTTCGGCGGGAGGGGGAATGAGCAGTTCTTC	CASSFGGRGNEQFF
TRBV28	.	TRBJ2-7	.	15	TGTGCCTGTACTGTAACCCCGGCAGGGGCCTACGAGCAGTACTTC	CACTVTPAGAYEQYF
TRBV6-5	TRBD1	TRBJ2-7	.	12	TGTGCCAGCTACAGGGGGCCGGACGAGCAGTACTTC	CASYRGPDEQYF
TRBV7-8	.	TRBJ2-1	few	13	TGTGCCAGCAGCTCGCGTCCCTACAATGAGCAGTTCTTC	CASSSRPYNEQFF
TRBV10-3	.	TRBJ2-5	few	14	TGTGCCATCAGCCTCTCAGGGGACCAAGAGACCCAGTACTTC	CAISLSGDQETQYF
TRBV5-4	TRBD2	TRBJ2-5	.	13	TGTGCCAGCAGCCTGCAGACTAGCGGGGTACAGTACTTC	CASSLQTSGVQYF
TRBV5-1	.	TRBJ1-2	.	16	TGCGCCAGCAGCAGGACAGTTCCGAACCTTAACTATGGCTACACCTTC	CASSRTVPNLNYGYTF
TRBV13	TRBD2	TRBJ2-7	few	16	TGTGCCAGCAGCTCGACTAGCGGGATGAGTGGCTACGAGCAGTACTTC	CASSSTSGMSGYEQYF
TRBV18	TRBD2	TRBJ2-1	.	17	TGTGCCAGCTCACCCCGGACTAGCGGGAGATTTGGCAATGAGCAGTTCTTC	CASSPRTSGRFGNEQFF
TRBV4-2	TRBD1	TRBJ2-6	.	19	TGTGCCAGCAGCGGAGCCCCGGGACAGCAGAACTCTGGGGCCAACGTCCTGACTTTC	CASSGAPGQQNSGANVLTF
TRBV12-5	TRBD2	TRBJ2-2	.	15	TGTGCTAGTGGATCCGGACTAGGAAACACCGGGGAGCTGTTTTTT	CASGSGLGNTGELFF
TRBV25-1	TRBD1	TRBJ1-5	few	13	TGTGCCAGTGGGACAGTCGGCAATCAGCCCCAGCATTTT	CASGTVGNQPQHF
TRBV7-2	TRBD1	TRBJ1-5	.	16	TGTGCCAGCAGCTTAGATCCGGGACAGGGAAACCAGCCCCAGCATTTT	CASSLDPGQGNQPQHF
TRBV7-9	.	TRBJ1-6	few	17	TGTGCCAGCAGCGGCCGACAGGAGTCGACGGGCAATTCACCCCTCCACTTT	CASSGRQESTGNSPLHF
TRBV7-9	.	TRBJ2-5	few	13	TGTGCCAGCAGCCCTAAAGCTCAAGAGACCCAGTACTTC	CASSPKAQETQYF
TRBV9	TRBD2	TRBJ2-1	.	18	TGTGCCAGCAGCGTAGAGCGGACTAGCGGGGGGGCCGGGAATGAGCAGTTCTTC	CASSVERTSGGAGNEQFF
TRBV28	.	TRBJ2-7	few	13	TGTGCCAGCAGTTCCCCGGGGTTCTACGAGCAGTACTTC	CASSSPGFYEQYF
TRBV9	.	TRBJ2-3	.	16	TGTGCCAGCAGCGCAGGGAGAACCCTAGCCACAGATACGCAGTATTTT	CASSAGRTLATDTQYF
TRBV7-2	.	TRBJ2-3	.	17	TGTGCCAGCAGCTTAGGGGACCCCCTGCCTAGCACAGATACGCAGTATTTT	CASSLGDPLPSTDTQYF
TRBV19	.	TRBJ2-1	.	13	TGTGCCAGTAATGAGGGGGGGCCTCATGAGCAGTTCTTC	CASNEGGPHEQFF
TRBV7-8	.	TRBJ2-3	.	14	TGTGCCAGCAGCCCCGGGCTGCAGGGAGATACGCAGTATTTT	CASSPGLQGDTQYF
TRBV4-2	.	TRBJ2-1	.	13	TGTGCCAGCAGCCCAAATGAGGGAAATGAGCAGTTCTTC	CASSPNEGNEQFF
TRBV2	.	TRBJ2-7	once	15	TGTGCCAGCAGTAGGGGGGACAGCCGCTCCTACGAGCAGTACTTC	CASSRGDSRSYEQYF
TRBV27	TRBD1	TRBJ2-1	few	16	TGTGCCAGCAGTTTAATAGGGGGCTACACCTACAATGAGCAGTTCTTC	CASSLIGGYTYNEQFF
TRBV19	TRBD2	TRBJ2-1	once	16	TGTGCCAGTAGCGGGACTAGCGGGACCCCCTACAATGAGCAGTTCTTC	CASSGTSGTPYNEQFF
TRBV11-1	.	TRBJ2-3	.	17	TGTGCCAGCTCATACCTCCGGGGATACCTTAGCACAGATACGCAGTATTTT	CASSYLRGYLSTDTQYF
TRBV2	TRBD2	TRBJ2-1	.	15	TGTGCCAGCAGTGAGGTTTCGGGGGGGATGGATGAGCAGTTCTTC	CASSEVSGGMDEQFF
TRBV25-1	.	TRBJ2-1	.	13	TGTGCCAGCAGTGCCACAGAGAACAATGAGCAGTTCTTC	CASSATENNEQFF
TRBV29-1	.	TRBJ2-7	.	13	TGCAGCGCCGACCCGGGGCCACCGGGAGAGCAGTACTTC	CSADPGPPGEQYF
TRBV7-6	TRBD1	TRBJ2-3	once	15	TGTGCCAGCAGCTTAGGGGGACAGATTACAGATACGCAGTATTTT	CASSLGGQITDTQYF
TRBV4-1	TRBD2	TRBJ2-7	.	15	TGCGTCAGCAGCCAAGATCAGCGGGAGGCCTACGAGCAGTACTTC	CVSSQDQREAYEQYF
TRBV29-1	.	TRBJ1-2	.	15	TGCAGCGTTTGGCCCTCCTCGGGGACTAACTATGGCTACACCTTC	CSVWPSSGTNYGYTF
TRBV6-1	.	TRBJ1-1	.	15	TGTGCCAGCACTATTCGGAGCACCTTGAACACTGAAGCTTTCTTT	CASTIRSTLNTEAFF
TRBV5-4	TRBD2	TRBJ2-3	.	16	TGTGCCAGCAGCTTGGGACTAGCGGGGGGGGCAGATACGCAGTATTTT	CASSLGLAGGADTQYF
TRBV10-3	.	TRBJ2-7	.	12	TGTGCCATCAGCGGGCAGAACTACGAGCAGTACTTC	CAISGQNYEQYF
TRBV28	TRBD2	TRBJ2-5	.	16	TGTGCCAGCAGTACCCCTCTCTGGCGGGAGGGAGAGACCCAGTACTTC	CASSTPLWREGETQYF
TRBV4-1	.	TRBJ2-1	.	18	TGCGCCAGCAGCCAAGATGATGGGGCGGGATGGTCCCGCAATGAGCAGTTCTTC	CASSQDDGAGWSRNEQFF
TRBV29-1	.	TRBJ2-6	.	18	TGCAGCGTTGAATCCGCCCGACCGGGCTTTATGGGGGCCAACGTCCTGACTTTC	CSVESARPGFMGANVLTF
TRBV5-1	.	TRBJ2-7	.	15	TGCGCCAGCAGCTTGGGTTATGCGAGGGACCACGAGCAGTACTTC	CASSLGYARDHEQYF
TRBV7-6	.	TRBJ2-3	.	13	TGTGCCAGCAGCGATATTAGCCCCGATACGCAGTATTTT	CASSDISPDTQYF
TRBV7-9	.	TRBJ2-7	few	12	TGTGCCAGCAGCTTCCCTTACGGCGAGCAGTACTTC	CASSFPYGEQYF
TRBV9	.	TRBJ2-5	.	14	TGTGCCAGCAGCGTATACGACAGCCCGGAGACCCAGTACTTC	CASSVYDSPETQYF
TRBV5-1	.	TRBJ2-1	few	13	TGCGCCAGCAGCTTGAGAAGCTACAATGAGCAGTTCTTC	CASSLRSYNEQFF
TRBV29-1	.	TRBJ1-1	once	10	TGCAGCGTTGAGCCCGGGGAAGCTTTCTTT	CSVEPGEAFF
TRBV2	.	TRBJ2-1	few	15	TGTGCCAGCAGTGTTGGCCCGGCGAACTACAATGAGCAGTTCTTC	CASSVGPANYNEQFF
TRBV6-1	.	TRBJ1-2	.	12	TGTGCCAGCAGTGAGGGGAACTATGGCTACACCTTC	CASSEGNYGYTF
TRBV4-1	.	TRBJ2-7	.	15	TGCGCCAGCAGCCAAGTGTCGGGAGCATCCTACGAGCAGTACTTC	CASSQVSGASYEQYF
TRBV29-1	TRBD1	TRBJ2-3	.	15	TGCAGCGTTGAAGAAGGGGACAGTTTCACAGATACGCAGTATTTT	CSVEEGDSFTDTQYF
TRBV10-2	TRBD2	TRBJ2-5	.	14	TGCGCCAGCAGCCACAACGGGGGGGGAGAGACCCAGTACTTC	CASSHNGGGETQYF
TRBV28	.	TRBJ1-5	.	14	TGTGCCAGCACAAAAGAGGGCGGCAATCAGCCCCAGCATTTT	CASTKEGGNQPQHF
TRBV5-1	.	TRBJ1-6	.	13	TGCGCCAGCAGCTTGGATAATAATTCACCCCTCCACTTT	CASSLDNNSPLHF
TRBV7-9	TRBD1	TRBJ2-7	few	14	TGTGCCAGCAGCCAAAGGGACAGGGGGCACGAGCAGTACTTC	CASSQRDRGHEQYF
TRBV30	.	TRBJ2-1	.	13	TGTGCCTGGACCCCGGGACTGCACAATGAGCAGTTCTTC	CAWTPGLHNEQFF
TRBV6-5	.	TRBJ1-1	.	14	TGTGCCAGCAGTTACTCGTCTGAGAGACAGCCAGCTTTCTTT	CASSYSSERQPAFF
TRBV7-9	TRBD2	TRBJ2-1	few	18	TGTGCCAGCAGCTCAGAGACTAGCGGGGGGCTCGGGTACAATGAGCAGTTCTTC	CASSSETSGGLGYNEQFF
TRBV9	TRBD2	TRBJ2-1	.	15	TGTGCCAGCAGCGTAGTGGCTAGCGGGTACAATGAGCAGTTCTTC	CASSVVASGYNEQFF
TRBV7-9	.	TRBJ1-1	few	13	TGTGCCAGCAGTTCGGGTGCGGGCACTGAAGCTTTCTTT	CASSSGAGTEAFF
TRBV7-9	.	TRBJ2-3	.	15	TGTGCCAGCAGCCAGAGAGTAGGCGACACAGATACGCAGTATTTT	CASSQRVGDTDTQYF
TRBV4-1	TRBD1	TRBJ1-1	.	15	TGCGCCAGCAGCCAAGAGACAGGGGGGAACACTGAAGCTTTCTTT	CASSQETGGNTEAFF
TRBV29-1	.	TRBJ2-4	once	14	TGCAGCGCACAGGTCAGGCAGGGGAGAGACATTCAGTACTTC	CSAQVRQGRDIQYF